This T cell receptor beta chain was observed in a study of neurological immune-mediated disorders. This clonotype has at least ten counts. The trim removed 4 bases at V and 3 bases at J, leaving 3 bases unmatched. The CDR3 length is 14 residues. Looked up from germline, CDR1 is LGHNA and CDR2 is YSLEER. As for time point: longitudinal time-point 3. Each CDR3 protein gets one entry after TCRdb re-called the 5' RACE reads with MiXCR. The sample has about 49,000 distinct CDR3 sequences, 7.5% to 9.5% seen once. The rearrangement uses TRBV4-3 and TRBJ1-2; 9 bases agree with TRBD1. Sequenced material: PBMCs. This TCR was sampled from a woman in her forties in good health. CDR3 loop: CASSRQGGDYGYTF. The CDR3 coding sequence is TGCGCCAGCAGCCGACAGGGGGGAGACTATGGCTACACCTTC.